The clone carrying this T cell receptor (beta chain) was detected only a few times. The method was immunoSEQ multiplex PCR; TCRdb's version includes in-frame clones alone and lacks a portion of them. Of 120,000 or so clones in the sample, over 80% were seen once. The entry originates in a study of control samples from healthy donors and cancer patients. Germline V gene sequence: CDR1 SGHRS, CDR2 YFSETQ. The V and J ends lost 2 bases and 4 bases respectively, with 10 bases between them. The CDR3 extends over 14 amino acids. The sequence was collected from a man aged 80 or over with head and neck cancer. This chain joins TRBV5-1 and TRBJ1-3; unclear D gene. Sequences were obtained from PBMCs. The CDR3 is CASSLSDVGNTIYF. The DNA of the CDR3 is TGCGCCAGCAGCTTATCAGACGTGGGAAACACCATATATTTT.